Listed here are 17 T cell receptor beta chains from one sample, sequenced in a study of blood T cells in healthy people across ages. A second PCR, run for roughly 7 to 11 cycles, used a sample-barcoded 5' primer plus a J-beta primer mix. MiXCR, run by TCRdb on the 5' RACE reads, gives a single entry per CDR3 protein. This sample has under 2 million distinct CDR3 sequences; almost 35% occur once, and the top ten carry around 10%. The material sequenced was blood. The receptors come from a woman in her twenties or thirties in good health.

CDR3 nucleotides: TGCGCCAGCAGCTGGACTAGCAAAACGGGGGAGCTGTTTTTT. It yields the protein CASSWTSKTGELFF. V gene TRBV5-1 combines with J gene TRBJ2-2; 8 nucleotides agree with TRBD2. V shed 3 bases and J 8 bases; nucleotides not matched to a gene: 6. The CDR3 loop spans 14 amino acids. Germline V gene lookup returns CDR1 SGHRS and CDR2 YFSETQ. Full variable domain (rest looked up from reference TRBV5-1 and TRBJ2-2): KAGVTQTPRYLIKTRGQQVTLSCSPISGHRSVSWYQQTPGQGLQFLFEYFSETQRNKGNFPGRFSGRQFSNSRSEMNVSTLELGDSALYLCASSWTSKTGELFFGEGSRLTVL.

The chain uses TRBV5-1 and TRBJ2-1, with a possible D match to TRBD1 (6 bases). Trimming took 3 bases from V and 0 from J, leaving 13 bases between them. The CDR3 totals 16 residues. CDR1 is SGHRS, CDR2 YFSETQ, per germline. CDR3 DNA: TGCGCCAGCAGCTACTCACAGGACAGCTCCTACAATGAGCAGTTCTTC. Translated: CASSYSQDSSYNEQFF.

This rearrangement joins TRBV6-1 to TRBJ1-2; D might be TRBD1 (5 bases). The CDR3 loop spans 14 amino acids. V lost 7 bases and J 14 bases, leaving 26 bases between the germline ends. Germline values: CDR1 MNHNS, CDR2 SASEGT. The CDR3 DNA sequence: TGTGCCAGCATCCCGACCGGGACGGGGGGTGAAGAGACCTTC. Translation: CASIPTGTGGEETF.

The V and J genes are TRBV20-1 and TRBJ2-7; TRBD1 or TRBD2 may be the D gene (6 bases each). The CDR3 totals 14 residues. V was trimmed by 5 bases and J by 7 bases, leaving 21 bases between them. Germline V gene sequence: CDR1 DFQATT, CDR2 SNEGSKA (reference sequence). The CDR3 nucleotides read TGCAGTGCTCGACCGGTTGGGGGGCATCGTGAGCAGTACTTC. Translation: CSARPVGGHREQYF.

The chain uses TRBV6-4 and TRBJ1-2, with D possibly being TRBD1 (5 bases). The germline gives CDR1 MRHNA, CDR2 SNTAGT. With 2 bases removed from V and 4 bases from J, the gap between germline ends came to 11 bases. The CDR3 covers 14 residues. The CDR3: CASSDVWGSYGYTF. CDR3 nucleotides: TGTGCCAGCAGTGACGTCTGGGGCAGCTATGGCTACACCTTC.

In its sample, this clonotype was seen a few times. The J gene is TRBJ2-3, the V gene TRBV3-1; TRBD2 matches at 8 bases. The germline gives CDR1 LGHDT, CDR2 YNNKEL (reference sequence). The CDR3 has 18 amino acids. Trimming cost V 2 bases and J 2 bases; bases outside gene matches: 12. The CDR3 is CASSQFTGSGGFTDTQYF. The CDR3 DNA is TGTGCCAGCAGCCAATTCACGGGGAGCGGGGGATTCACAGATACGCAGTATTTT.

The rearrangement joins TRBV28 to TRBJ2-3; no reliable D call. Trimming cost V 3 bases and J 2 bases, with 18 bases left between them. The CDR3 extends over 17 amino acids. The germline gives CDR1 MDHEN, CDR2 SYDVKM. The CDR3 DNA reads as TGTGCCAGCAGTTTCCCGACGGAGCAGCTCACCACAGATACGCAGTATTTT. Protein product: CASSFPTEQLTTDTQYF. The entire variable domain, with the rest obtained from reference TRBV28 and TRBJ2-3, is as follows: DVKVTQSSRYLVKRTGEKVFLECVQDMDHENMFWYRQDPGLGLRLIYFSYDVKMKEKGDIPEGYSVSREKKERFSLILESASTNQTSMYLCASSFPTEQLTTDTQYFGPGTRLTVL.

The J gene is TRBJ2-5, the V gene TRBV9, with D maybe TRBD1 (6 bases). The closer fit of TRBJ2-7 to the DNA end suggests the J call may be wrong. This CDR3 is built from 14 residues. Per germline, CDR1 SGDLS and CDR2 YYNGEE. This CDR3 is CASSTLGQGSEQYF. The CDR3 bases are TGTGCCAGCAGCACTTTGGGTCAGGGGTCCGAGCAGTACTTC.

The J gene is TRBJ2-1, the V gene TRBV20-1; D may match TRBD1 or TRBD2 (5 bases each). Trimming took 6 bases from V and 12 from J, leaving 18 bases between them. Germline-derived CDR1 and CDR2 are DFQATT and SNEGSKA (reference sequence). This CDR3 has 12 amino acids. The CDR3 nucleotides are TGCAGTGCACTAGGGACCTCGACTTCGCAGTTCTTC. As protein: CSALGTSTSQFF.

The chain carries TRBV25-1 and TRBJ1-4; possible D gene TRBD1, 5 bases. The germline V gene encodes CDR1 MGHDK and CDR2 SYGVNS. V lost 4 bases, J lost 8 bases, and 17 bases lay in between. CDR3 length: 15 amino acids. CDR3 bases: TGTGCCAGCAGTGTACCCGGATGGGGGGGAGAAAAACTGTTTTTT. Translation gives CASSVPGWGGEKLFF.

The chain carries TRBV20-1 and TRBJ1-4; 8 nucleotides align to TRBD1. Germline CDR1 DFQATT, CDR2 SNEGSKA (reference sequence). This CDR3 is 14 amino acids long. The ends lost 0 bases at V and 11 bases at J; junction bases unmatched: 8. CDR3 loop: CSARDVQGAVKLFF. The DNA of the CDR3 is TGCAGTGCTAGAGATGTTCAGGGGGCGGTCAAACTGTTTTTT.

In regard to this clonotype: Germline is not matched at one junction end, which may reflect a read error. In nucleotides, the CDR3 is TGTGCCTGCAGTTCGGAGGGTGGTGAGCAGTTCTTC. Residues: CACSSEGGEQFF. The V gene is TRBV12-3 or TRBV12-4, the J gene TRBJ2-1; D possibly corresponds to TRBD2 (6 bases). The CDR3 runs 12 residues.

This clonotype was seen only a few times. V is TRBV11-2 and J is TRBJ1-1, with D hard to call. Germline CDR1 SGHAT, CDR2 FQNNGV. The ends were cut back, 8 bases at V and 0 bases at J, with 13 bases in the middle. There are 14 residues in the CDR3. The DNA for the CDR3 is TGTGCCAGCGGAACAAACAGTATGAACACTGAAGCTTTCTTT. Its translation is CASGTNSMNTEAFF.

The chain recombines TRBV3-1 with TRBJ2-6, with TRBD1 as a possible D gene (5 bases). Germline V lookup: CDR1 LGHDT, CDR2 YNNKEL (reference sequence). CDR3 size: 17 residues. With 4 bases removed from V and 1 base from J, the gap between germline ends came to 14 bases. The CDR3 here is CASSRYPGMSGANVLTF. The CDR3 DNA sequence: TGTGCCAGCAGCCGATATCCAGGGATGTCTGGGGCCAACGTCCTGACTTTC.

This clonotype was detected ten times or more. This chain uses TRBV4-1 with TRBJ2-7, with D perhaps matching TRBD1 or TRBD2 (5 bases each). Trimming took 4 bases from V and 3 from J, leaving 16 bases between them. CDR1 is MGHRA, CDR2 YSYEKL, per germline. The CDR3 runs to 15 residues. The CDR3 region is CASSRRPGQDYEQYF. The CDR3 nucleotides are TGCGCCAGCAGCCGGAGGCCGGGGCAGGACTACGAGCAGTACTTC.

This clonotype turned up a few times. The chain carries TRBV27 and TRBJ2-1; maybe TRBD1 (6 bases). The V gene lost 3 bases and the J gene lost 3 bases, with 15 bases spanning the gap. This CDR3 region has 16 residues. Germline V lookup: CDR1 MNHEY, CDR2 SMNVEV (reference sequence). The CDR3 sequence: CASSLIPGDRYNEQFF. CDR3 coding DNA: TGTGCCAGCAGTTTGATCCCAGGGGACCGCTACAATGAGCAGTTCTTC.

The CDR3: CASSSAPRYLYEQYF. The CDR3 DNA reads TGTGCCAGCAGCTCAGCGCCAAGGTACCTGTACGAGCAGTACTTC. This chain uses TRBV13 with TRBJ2-7; D uncertain. CDR3 length equals 15 residues. Per the germline V gene, CDR1 is PRHDT and CDR2 is FYEKMQ (reference sequence). V shed 4 bases and J shed 4 bases, with 17 bases lying between them.